This T cell receptor (beta chain) was captured in a study of OX40 agonist ivuxolimab in advanced cancers. Study summary: Ivuxolimab, which patients received intravenously every 2 weeks, was dosed at 0.01 to 10 mg/kg.

General study results and limits: At doses 0.1 to 3.0 mg/kg, CD4+ and CD8+ clones expanded. At 0.1-3.0 mg/kg, partial responders had clonal expansion among the lowest observed. No determination was made of the antigen specificity of the expanded peripheral T cells.

The repertoire was sequenced with immunoSEQ multiplex PCR; TCRdb's copy has only in-frame clones and lacks some. The data hold about 66,000 clones, with 86% observed a single time. The table lists this clone with a few counts. Its specificity is not known. This CDR3 is 13 amino acids long. CDR1 is SGHTA and CDR2 is FQGTGA in the germline V gene. Trimming pared 3 bases from V and 5 bases from J, leaving 5 bases between. This clonotype was obtained from an adult with an advanced solid tumor such as melanoma, head and neck, liver or kidney cancer. The material sequenced was CD4+ or CD8+ T cells sorted from blood, taken in a trial of the OX40 agonist ivuxolimab. This sequence joins TRBV7-3 and TRBJ1-6, with no clear D. CDR3 bases: TGTGCCAGCAGCTTGTGGAATAATTCACCCCTCCACTTT. This sequence encodes CASSLWNNSPLHF.